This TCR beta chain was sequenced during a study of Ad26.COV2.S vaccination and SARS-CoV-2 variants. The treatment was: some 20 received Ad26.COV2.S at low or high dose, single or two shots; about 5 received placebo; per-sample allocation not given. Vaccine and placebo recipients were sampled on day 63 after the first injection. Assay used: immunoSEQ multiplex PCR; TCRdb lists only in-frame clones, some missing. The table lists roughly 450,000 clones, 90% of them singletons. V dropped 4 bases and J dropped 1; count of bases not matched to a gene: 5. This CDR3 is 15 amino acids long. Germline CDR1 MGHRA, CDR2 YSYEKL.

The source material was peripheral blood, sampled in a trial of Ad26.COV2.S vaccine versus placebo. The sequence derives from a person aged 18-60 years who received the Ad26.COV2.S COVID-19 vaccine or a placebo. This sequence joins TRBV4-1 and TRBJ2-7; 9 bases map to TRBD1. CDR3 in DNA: TGCGCCAGCAGCCTTACTGGACAGGGGTCCTACGAGCAGTACTTC. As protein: CASSLTGQGSYEQYF.